This T cell receptor beta chain was retrieved from a study of T cells after yellow fever vaccination. This clonotype has a count of ten or more. Antigen: not known. The germline gives CDR1 LGHNA, CDR2 YSLEER. The CDR3 covers 14 residues. V lost 0 bases, J lost 3 bases, and 8 bases lay in between. MiXCR, applied by TCRdb to the 5' RACE reads, yields one record per CDR3 protein. This table has about 340,000 distinct CDR3 sequences, about 12% appearing once. Study outcomes and limitations: A weaker but faster secondary response was observed, peaking on day 5 versus 15. The booster response re-showed most primary clones: 96% CD4, almost 90% CD8. High-abundance clonotypes from the bulk population could contaminate FACS-sorted repertoires.

The gene calls are TRBV4-3 and TRBJ1-2; tentative D call: TRBD1 (6 bases). Here the sequenced sample was CD4+ T cells sorted from PBMCs, taken 15 days after the yellow fever booster vaccination. The receptor was isolated from a man aged 18 to 29 who received the YFV17D yellow fever vaccine. The CDR3 is CASSQDWGHYGYTF. The CDR3 DNA reads TGCGCCAGCAGCCAAGATTGGGGGCACTATGGCTACACCTTC.